This entry features one T cell receptor (beta chain) sequence. Its antigen is not known. The CDR3 extends over 12 amino acids. Germline lookup yields CDR1 SGHRS and CDR2 YFSETQ. Deletions cut 1 base from V and 4 bases from J, with 4 bases between. This sample is drawn from a study of cytotoxic CD8 clonotypes in ibrutinib-treated CLL. Study information: The study included 11 relapsed/refractory and 15 treatment-naive patients; 17 to 18 had IGHV unmutated disease.

Clones were read by immunoSEQ multiplex PCR, and TCRdb kept only the in-frame ones, dropping some. The data show fewer than 100,000 clones, around 79% seen once. Study findings and constraints: Progressing patients had sampling times that differed from those of sustained-remission patients. At baseline, clonality was higher than in age-matched healthy donors and correlated with CD8+ counts. Clonality rose at ibrutinib response and fell back toward baseline at progression.

This sample comprised PBMCs, obtained after 12 months of ibrutinib treatment. The chain combines TRBV5-1 with TRBJ2-3, with unresolved D. The sequence derives from a human donor with chronic lymphocytic leukemia. DNA of the CDR3: TGCGCCAGCAGCTTGCCGGCAGATACGCAGTATTTT. This sequence encodes CASSLPADTQYF.